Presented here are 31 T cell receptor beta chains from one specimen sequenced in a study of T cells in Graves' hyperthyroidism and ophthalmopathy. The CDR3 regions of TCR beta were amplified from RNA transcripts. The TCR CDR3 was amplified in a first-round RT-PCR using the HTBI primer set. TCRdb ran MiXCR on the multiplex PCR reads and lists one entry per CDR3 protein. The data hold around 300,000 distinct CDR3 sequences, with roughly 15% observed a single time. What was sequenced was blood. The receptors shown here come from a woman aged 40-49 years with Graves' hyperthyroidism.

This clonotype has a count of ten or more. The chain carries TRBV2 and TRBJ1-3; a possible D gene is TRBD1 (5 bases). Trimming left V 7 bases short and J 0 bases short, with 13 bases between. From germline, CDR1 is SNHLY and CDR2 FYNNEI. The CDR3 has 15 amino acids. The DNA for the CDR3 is TGTGCCAGCACTACTAGACAGATCTCTGGAAACACCATATATTTT. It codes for CASTTRQISGNTIYF.

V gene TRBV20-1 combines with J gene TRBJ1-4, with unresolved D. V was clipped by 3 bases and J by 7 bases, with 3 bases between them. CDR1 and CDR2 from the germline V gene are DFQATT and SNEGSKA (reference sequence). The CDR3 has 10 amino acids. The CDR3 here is CSASSEKLFF. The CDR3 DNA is TGCAGTGCTAGTAGTGAAAAACTGTTTTTT.

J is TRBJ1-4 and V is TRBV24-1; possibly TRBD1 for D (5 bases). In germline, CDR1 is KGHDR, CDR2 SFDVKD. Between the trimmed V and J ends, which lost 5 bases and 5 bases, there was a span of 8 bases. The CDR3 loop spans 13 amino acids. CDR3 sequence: CATSVAGNEKLFF. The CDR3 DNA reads TGTGCCACCAGTGTGGCAGGGAATGAAAAACTGTTTTTT.

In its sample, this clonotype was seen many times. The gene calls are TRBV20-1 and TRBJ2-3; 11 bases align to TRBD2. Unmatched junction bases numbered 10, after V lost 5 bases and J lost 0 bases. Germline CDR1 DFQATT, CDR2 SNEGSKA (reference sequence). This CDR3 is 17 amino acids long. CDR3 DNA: TGCAGTGCTGGCCGACTAGCGGGAAAACCTAGCACAGATACGCAGTATTTT. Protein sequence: CSAGRLAGKPSTDTQYF.

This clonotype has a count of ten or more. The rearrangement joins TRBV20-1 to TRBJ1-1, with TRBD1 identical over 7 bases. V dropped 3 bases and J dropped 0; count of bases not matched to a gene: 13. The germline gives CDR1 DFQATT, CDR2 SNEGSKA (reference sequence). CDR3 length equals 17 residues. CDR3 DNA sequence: TGCAGTGCTAGTTTGCCGAGGACAGGCGTCATGAACACTGAAGCTTTCTTT. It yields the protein CSASLPRTGVMNTEAFF.

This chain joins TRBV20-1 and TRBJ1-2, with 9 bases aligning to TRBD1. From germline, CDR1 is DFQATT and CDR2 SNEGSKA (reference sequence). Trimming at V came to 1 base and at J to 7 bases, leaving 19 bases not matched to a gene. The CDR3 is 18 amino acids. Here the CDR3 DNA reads TGCAGTGCTAGAGTACAGTTTTTGCCACTACAGGGGGCGGTTGGCTACACCTTC. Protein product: CSARVQFLPLQGAVGYTF.

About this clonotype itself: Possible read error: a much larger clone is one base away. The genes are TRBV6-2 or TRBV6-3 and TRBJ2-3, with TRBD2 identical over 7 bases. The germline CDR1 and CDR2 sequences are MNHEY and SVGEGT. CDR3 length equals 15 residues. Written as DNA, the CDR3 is TGTGCCGGCAGTTACAGCGGGGATGAGACAGATACGCAGTATTTT. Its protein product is CAGSYSGDETDTQYF.

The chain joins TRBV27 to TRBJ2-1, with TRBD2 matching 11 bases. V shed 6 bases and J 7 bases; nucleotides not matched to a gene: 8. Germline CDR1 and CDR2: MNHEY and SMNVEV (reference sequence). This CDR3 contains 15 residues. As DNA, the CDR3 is TGTGCCAGCAGAAAACTAGCGGGAGCGGCGAATGAGCAGTTCTTC. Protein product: CASRKLAGAANEQFF.

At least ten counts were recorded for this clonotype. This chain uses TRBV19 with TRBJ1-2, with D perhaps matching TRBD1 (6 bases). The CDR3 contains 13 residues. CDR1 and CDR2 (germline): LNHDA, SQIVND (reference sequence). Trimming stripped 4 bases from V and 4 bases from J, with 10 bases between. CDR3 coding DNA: TGTGCCAGTAGTACCCAGGGGTTCTATGGCTACACCTTC. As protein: CASSTQGFYGYTF.

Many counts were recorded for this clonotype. CDR3 sequence: CASSVLAGSSYNEQFF. The CDR3 DNA follows: TGTGCCAGCAGCGTTCTAGCGGGAAGCTCCTACAATGAGCAGTTCTTC. The chain carries TRBV7-3 and TRBJ2-1, with 9 bases lining up with TRBD2. V was pared by 5 bases and J by 0 bases, with 5 bases of the junction left unmatched. The CDR3 consists of 16 residues. The V gene's germline CDR1 is SGHTA and CDR2 FQGTGA.

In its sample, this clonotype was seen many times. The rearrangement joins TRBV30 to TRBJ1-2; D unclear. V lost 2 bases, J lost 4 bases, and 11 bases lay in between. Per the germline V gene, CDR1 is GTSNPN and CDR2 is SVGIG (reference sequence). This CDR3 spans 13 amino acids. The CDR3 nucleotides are TGTGCCTGGAGTAGTACAGAGGGCTATGGCTACACCTTC. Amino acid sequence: CAWSSTEGYGYTF.

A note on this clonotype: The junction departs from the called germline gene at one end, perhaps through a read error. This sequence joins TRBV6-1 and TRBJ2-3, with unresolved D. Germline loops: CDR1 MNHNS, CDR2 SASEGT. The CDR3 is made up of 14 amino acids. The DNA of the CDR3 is TGTGCCAGCAGTGATATAAAGGGCCCAGATACGCAGTGTTTT. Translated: CASSDIKGPDTQCF.

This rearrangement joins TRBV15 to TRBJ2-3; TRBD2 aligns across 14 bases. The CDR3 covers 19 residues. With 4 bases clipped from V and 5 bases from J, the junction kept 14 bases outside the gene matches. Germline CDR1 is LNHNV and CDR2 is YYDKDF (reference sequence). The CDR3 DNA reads TGTGCCACCAGCAAAGCGGACCCGGGACTAGCGGGAGTGGAAGATACGCAGTATTTT. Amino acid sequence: CATSKADPGLAGVEDTQYF. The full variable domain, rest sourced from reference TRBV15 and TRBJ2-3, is DAMVIQNPRYQVTQFGKPVTLSCSQTLNHNVMYWYQQKSSQAPKLLFHYYDKDFNNEADTPDNFQSRRPNTSFCFLDIRSPGLGDTAMYLCATSKADPGLAGVEDTQYFGPGTRLTVL.

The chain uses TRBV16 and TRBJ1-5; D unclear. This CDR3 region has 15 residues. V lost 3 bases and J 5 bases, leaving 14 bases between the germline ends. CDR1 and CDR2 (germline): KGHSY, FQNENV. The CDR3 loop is CASSQGGLVDQPQHF. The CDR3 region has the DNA TGTGCCAGCAGCCAGGGAGGGCTCGTTGATCAGCCCCAGCATTTT.

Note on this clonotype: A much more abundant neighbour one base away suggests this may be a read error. The CDR3, as DNA: TGTGCCAGCAGTAGGACAGAACAGAACACTGAAGCTTCCTTT. Amino acids: CASSRTEQNTEASF. The rearrangement joins TRBV2 to TRBJ1-1, with a weak D call TRBD1 (6 bases). From germline, CDR1 is SNHLY and CDR2 FYNNEI. The length of the CDR3 is 14 residues.

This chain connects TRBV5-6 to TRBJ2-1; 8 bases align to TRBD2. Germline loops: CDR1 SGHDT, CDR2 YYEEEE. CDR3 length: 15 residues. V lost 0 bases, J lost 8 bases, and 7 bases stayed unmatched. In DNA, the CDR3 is TGTGCCAGCAGCTTGGGCGGACTAGCTATTGATGAGCAGTTCTTC. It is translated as CASSLGGLAIDEQFF.

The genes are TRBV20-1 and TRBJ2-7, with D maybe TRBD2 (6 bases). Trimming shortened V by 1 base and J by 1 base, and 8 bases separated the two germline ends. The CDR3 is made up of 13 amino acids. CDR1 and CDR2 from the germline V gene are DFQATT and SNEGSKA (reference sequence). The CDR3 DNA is TGCAGTGCTAGAGCTAGCGTATCCTACGAGCAGTACTTC. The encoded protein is CSARASVSYEQYF.

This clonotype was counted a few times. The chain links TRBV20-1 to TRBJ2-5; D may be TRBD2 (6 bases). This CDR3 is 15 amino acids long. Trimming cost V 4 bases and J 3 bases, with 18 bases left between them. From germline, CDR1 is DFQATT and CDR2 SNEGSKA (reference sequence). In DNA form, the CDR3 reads TGCAGTGCTATGGGACTTTCCGGCTCGGAAGAGACCCAGTACTTC. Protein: CSAMGLSGSEETQYF.

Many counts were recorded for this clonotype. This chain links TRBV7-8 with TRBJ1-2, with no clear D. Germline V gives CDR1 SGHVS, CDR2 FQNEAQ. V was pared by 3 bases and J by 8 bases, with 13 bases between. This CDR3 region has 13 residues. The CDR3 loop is CASSFASLRGYTF. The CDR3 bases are TGTGCCAGCAGCTTTGCCTCCCTGAGAGGCTACACCTTC.

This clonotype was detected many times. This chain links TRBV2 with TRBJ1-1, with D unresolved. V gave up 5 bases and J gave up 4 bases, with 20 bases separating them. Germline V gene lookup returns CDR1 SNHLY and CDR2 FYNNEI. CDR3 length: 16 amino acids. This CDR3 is CASSLLGPNSATEAFF. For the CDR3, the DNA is TGTGCCAGCAGTTTGCTCGGGCCTAATTCAGCCACTGAAGCTTTCTTT.

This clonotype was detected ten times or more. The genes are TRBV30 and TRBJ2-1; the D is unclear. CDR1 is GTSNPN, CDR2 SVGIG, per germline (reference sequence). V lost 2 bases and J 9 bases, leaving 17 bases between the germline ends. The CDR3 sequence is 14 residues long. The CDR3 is CAWSTPRTFGEQFF. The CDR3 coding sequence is TGTGCCTGGAGTACCCCCCGTACGTTCGGTGAGCAGTTCTTC.

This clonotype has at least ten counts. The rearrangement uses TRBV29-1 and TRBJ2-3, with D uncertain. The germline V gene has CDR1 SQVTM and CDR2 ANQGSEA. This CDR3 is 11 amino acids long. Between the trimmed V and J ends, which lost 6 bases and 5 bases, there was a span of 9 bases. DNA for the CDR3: TGCAGCGTCCTATCCCAAGATACGCAGTATTTT. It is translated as CSVLSQDTQYF.

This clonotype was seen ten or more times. The CDR3 region has the DNA TGTGCCAGCTGGGGACAGGGACCCTACGAGCAGTACTTC. It yields the protein CASWGQGPYEQYF. This rearrangement joins TRBV2 to TRBJ2-7, with 9 bases aligning to TRBD1. Per germline, CDR1 SNHLY and CDR2 FYNNEI. The V gene end was trimmed by 8 bases and the J gene end by 2 bases; junction bases not matched to a gene: 4. The CDR3 sequence is 13 residues long.

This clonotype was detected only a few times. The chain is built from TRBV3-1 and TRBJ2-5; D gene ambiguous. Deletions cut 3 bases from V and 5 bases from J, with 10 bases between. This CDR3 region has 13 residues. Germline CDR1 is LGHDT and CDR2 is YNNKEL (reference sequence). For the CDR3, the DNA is TGTGCCAGCAGCCAGAGTCTCGTGGAGACCCAGTACTTC. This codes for CASSQSLVETQYF.

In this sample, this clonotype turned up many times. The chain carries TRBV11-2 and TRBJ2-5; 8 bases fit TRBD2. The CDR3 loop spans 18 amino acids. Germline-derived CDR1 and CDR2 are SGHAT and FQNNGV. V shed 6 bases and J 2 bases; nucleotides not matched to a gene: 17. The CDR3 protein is CASSSTGLAAVTQETQYF. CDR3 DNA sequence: TGTGCCAGCAGTTCCACCGGACTAGCCGCGGTAACTCAAGAGACCCAGTACTTC. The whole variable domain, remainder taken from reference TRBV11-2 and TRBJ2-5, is EAGVAQSPRYKIIEKRQSVAFWCNPISGHATLYWYQQILGQGPKLLIQFQNNGVVDDSQLPKDRFSAERLKGVDSTLKIQPAKLEDSAVYLCASSSTGLAAVTQETQYFGPGTRLLVL.

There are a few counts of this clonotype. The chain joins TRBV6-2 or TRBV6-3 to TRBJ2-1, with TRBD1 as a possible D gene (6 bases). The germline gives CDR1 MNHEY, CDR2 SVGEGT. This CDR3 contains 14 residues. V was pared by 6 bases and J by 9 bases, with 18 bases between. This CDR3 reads CASRAPKQGSEQFF. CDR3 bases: TGTGCCAGCAGGGCACCGAAACAGGGTAGTGAGCAGTTCTTC.

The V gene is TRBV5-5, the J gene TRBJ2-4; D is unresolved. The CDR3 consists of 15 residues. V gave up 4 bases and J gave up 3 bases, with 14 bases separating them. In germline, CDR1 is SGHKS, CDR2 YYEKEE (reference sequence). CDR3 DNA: TGTGCCAGCAGCCCGACTCCTCTGGGCAAAAACATTCAGTACTTC. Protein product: CASSPTPLGKNIQYF.

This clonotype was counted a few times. CDR3 sequence (DNA): TGCGCCAGCAGCCTCGGGACAGGGCATTCGCGCTACGAGCAGTACTTC. Its protein product is CASSLGTGHSRYEQYF. The chain carries TRBV4-1 and TRBJ2-7; 9 bases are shared with TRBD1. The CDR3 contains 16 residues. Germline values: CDR1 MGHRA, CDR2 YSYEKL. J gave up 3 bases and V 4 bases, and 10 bases lay outside the gene matches.

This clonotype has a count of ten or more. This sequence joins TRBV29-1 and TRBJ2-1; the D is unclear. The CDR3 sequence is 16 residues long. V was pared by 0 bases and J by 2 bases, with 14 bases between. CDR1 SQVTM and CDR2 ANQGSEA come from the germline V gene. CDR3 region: CSVEDHRSPPYNEQFF. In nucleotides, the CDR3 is TGCAGCGTTGAAGATCATAGGAGTCCCCCCTACAATGAGCAGTTCTTC.

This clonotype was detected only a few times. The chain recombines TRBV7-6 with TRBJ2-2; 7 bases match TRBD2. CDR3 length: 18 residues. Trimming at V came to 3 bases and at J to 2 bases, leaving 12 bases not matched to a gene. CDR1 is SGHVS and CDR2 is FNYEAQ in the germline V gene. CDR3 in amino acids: CASSFGASGSTNTGELFF. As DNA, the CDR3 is TGTGCCAGCAGCTTTGGTGCTAGCGGTTCAACTAACACCGGGGAGCTGTTTTTT.

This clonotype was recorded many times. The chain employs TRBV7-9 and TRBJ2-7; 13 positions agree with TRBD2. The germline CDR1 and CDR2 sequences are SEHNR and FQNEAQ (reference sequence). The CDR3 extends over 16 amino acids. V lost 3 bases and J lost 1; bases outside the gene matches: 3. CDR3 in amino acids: CASSFPGLAGSYEQYF. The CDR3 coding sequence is TGTGCCAGCAGCTTCCCGGGACTAGCGGGATCCTACGAGCAGTACTTC.